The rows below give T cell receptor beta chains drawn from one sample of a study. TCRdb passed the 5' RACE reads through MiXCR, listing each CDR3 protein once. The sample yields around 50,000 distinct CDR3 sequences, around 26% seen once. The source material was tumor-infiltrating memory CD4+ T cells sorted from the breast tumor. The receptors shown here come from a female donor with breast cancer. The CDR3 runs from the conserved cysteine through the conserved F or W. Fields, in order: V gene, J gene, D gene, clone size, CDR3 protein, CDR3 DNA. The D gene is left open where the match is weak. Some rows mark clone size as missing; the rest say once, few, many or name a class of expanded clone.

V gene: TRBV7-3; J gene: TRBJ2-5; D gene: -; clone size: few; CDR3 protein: CASSLFGEVETQYF; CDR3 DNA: TGTGCCAGCAGCTTGTTCGGGGAGGTAGAGACCCAGTACTTC
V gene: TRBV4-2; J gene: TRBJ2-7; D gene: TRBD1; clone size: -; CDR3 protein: CASGDRSIYEQYF; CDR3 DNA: TGTGCCAGCGGGGACAGGTCGATCTACGAGCAGTACTTC
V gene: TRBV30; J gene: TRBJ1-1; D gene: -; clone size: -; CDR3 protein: CAWSGNRNGAFF; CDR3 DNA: TGTGCCTGGAGTGGTAACAGGAACGGAGCTTTCTTT
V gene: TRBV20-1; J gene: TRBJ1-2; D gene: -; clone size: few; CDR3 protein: CSASLAGDYGYTF; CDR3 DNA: TGCAGTGCTAGCCTTGCCGGGGACTATGGCTACACCTTC
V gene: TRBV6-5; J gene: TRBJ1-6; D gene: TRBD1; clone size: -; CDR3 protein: CASSKGARSPLHF; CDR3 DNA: TGTGCCAGCAGTAAGGGGGCCAGGTCACCCCTCCACTTT
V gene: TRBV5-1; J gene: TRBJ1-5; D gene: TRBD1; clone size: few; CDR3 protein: CASSLAGGTQPQHF; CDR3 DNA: TGCGCCAGCAGCTTGGCAGGGGGCACTCAGCCCCAGCATTTT
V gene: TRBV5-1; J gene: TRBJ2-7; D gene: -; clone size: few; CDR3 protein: CASSFMGRGYEQYF; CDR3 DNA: TGCGCCAGCAGCTTTATGGGGCGCGGATACGAGCAGTACTTC
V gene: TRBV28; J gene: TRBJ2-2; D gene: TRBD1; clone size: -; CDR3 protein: CASSFGSWDRVTGELFF; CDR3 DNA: TGTGCCAGCAGTTTCGGATCCTGGGACAGGGTTACCGGGGAGCTGTTTTTT
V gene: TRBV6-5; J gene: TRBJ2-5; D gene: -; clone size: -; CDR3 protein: CASIRRRVGETQYF; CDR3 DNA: TGTGCCAGCATCCGTCGACGGGTAGGAGAGACCCAGTACTTC
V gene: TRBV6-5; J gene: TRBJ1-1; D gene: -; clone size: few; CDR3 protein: CATNDRRAEAFF; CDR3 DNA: TGTGCCACCAACGACAGGCGGGCTGAAGCTTTCTTT
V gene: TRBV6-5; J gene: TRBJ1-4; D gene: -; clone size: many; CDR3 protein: CASSYSREGGEKLFF; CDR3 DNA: TGTGCCAGCAGTTACTCGAGAGAGGGCGGCGAAAAACTGTTTTTT
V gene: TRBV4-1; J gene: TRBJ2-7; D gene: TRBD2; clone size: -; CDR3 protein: CASRHPGLANEQYF; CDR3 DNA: TGCGCCAGCAGGCACCCGGGACTAGCGAACGAGCAGTACTTC
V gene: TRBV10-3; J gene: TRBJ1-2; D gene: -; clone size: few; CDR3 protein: CAIRAVSLYGYTF; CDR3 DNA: TGTGCCATCAGGGCAGTCTCCCTTTATGGCTACACCTTC
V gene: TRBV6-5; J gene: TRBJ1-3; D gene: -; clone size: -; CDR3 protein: CASSPRQALSGNTIYF; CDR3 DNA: TGTGCCAGCAGTCCCCGGCAGGCCCTCTCTGGAAACACCATATATTTT
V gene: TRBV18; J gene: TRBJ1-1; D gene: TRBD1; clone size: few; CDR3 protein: CASAPTGGDTEAFF; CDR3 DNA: TGTGCCAGCGCACCCACAGGGGGAGACACTGAAGCTTTCTTT
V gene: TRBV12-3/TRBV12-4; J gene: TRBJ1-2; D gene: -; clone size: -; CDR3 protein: CASSRGTGVHGYTF; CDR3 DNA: TGTGCCAGCAGTCGCGGGACGGGAGTCCATGGCTACACCTTC
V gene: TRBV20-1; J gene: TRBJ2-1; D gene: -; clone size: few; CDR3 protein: CSVKTVLANEQFF; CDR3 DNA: TGCAGCGTAAAGACAGTATTGGCTAATGAGCAGTTCTTC
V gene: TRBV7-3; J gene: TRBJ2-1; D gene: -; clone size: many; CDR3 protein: CASSLRGGTGEQFF; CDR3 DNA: TGTGCCAGCAGCCTCCGAGGCGGGACGGGTGAGCAGTTCTTC
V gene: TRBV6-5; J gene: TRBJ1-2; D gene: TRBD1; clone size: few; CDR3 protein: CASRDHRGYGYTF; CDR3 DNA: TGTGCCAGCCGAGATCACAGGGGGTATGGCTACACCTTC
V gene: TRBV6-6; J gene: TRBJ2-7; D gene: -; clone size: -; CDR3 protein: CASSYSAAEQDF; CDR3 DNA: TGTGCCAGCAGTTACTCAGCCGCCGAGCAGGACTTC
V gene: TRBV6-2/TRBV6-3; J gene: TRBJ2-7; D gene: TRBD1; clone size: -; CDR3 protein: CASRWDRAEQYF; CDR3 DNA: TGTGCCAGCAGATGGGACAGGGCCGAGCAGTACTTC
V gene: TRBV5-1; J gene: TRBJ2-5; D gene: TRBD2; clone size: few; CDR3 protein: CASSSSSGASGETQYF; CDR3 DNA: TGCGCCAGCAGCTCGTCTAGCGGGGCGTCTGGAGAGACCCAGTACTTC
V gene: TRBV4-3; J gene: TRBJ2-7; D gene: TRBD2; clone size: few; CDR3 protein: CASSSGGVSEQYF; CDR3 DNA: TGCGCCAGCAGTTCGGGGGGGGTCTCCGAGCAGTACTTC
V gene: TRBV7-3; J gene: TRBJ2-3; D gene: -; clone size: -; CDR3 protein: CAGSPPGSTDTQYF; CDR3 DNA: TGTGCCGGCAGCCCGCCAGGGAGCACAGATACGCAGTATTTT
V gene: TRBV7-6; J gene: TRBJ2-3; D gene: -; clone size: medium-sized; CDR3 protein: CASSASGPAQYF; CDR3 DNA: TGTGCCAGCAGTGCGTCGGGACCGGCGCAGTATTTT
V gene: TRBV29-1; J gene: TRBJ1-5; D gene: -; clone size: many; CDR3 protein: CSVGDQPQHF; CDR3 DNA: TGCAGCGTGGGGGATCAGCCCCAGCATTTT
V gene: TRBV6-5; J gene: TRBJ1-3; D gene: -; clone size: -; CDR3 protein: CASSLSDIDSYAGNTIYF; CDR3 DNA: TGTGCCAGCAGTCTATCGGATATAGACTCATACGCTGGAAACACCATATATTTT
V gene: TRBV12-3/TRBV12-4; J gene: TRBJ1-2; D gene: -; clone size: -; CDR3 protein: CASSLNRYTF; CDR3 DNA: TGTGCCAGCAGTTTAAATCGCTACACCTTC
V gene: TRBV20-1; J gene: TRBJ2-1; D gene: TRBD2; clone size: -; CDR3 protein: CSASGDYAYNEQLF; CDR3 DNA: TGCAGTGCTAGTGGGGACTACGCCTACAATGAGCAGCTCTTC
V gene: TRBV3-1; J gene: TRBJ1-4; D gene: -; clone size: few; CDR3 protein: CARVSEKLFF; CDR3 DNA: TGTGCCAGGGTCTCCGAAAAACTGTTTTTT
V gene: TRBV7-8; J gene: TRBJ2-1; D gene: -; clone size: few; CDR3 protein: CASSLAPRQSSYNEQFF; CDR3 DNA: TGTGCCAGCAGCTTAGCGCCCCGGCAGAGCTCCTACAATGAGCAGTTCTTC
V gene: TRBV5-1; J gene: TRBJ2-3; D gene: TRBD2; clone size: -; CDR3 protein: CASSSGLAGTTDTQYF; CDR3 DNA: TGCGCCAGCAGCTCGGGACTAGCGGGGACCACAGATACGCAGTATTTT